The rows below give T cell receptor beta chains drawn from one sample of a study of beta chain features in type 1 diabetes. The table came from immunoSEQ multiplex PCR; TCRdb's copy has only in-frame clones and leaves some out. The sample records 450,000 to 550,000 clones, roughly 31% being singletons. The sample taken for sequencing was naive CD4+ T cells from blood. These receptors were obtained from a man aged 18-30 years in good health. The CDR3 runs from the conserved cysteine through the conserved F or W. The D gene is left open where the match is weak. The size entry is marked missing in some rows and otherwise reads once, few, many or a size class.

D: -; size: -; J: TRBJ1-2; length: 15; V: TRBV19; CDR3: CASSIQGGSNYGYTF; DNA: TGTGCCAGTAGTATTCAGGGTGGATCAAACTATGGCTACACCTTC
D: -; size: few; J: TRBJ2-3; length: 14; V: TRBV7-9; CDR3: CASSLTIRTDTQYF; DNA: TGTGCCAGCAGCCTGACTATCCGCACAGATACGCAGTATTTT
D: -; size: -; J: TRBJ2-3; length: 13; V: TRBV11-2; CDR3: CASSLGFIDTQYF; DNA: TGTGCCAGCAGCTTAGGATTCATAGATACGCAGTATTTT
D: TRBD2; size: few; J: TRBJ2-6; length: 17; V: TRBV27; CDR3: CASRRTSGRTGANVLTF; DNA: TGTGCCAGCAGGAGGACTAGCGGGAGGACTGGGGCCAACGTCCTGACTTTC
D: TRBD2; size: few; J: TRBJ2-7; length: 17; V: TRBV30; CDR3: CAWSLRPTSGRPYEQYF; DNA: TGTGCCTGGAGTCTCCGCCCTACTAGCGGGAGACCCTACGAGCAGTACTTC
D: TRBD1; size: -; J: TRBJ2-1; length: 15; V: TRBV7-2; CDR3: CATARGTGGYDEQFF; DNA: TGTGCCACCGCGAGGGGGACAGGGGGTTACGATGAGCAGTTCTTC
D: -; size: -; J: TRBJ1-2; length: 15; V: TRBV7-2; CDR3: CASSLAITAGYGYTF; DNA: TGTGCCAGCAGCTTAGCTATCACAGCTGGCTATGGCTACACCTTC
D: -; size: -; J: TRBJ1-3; length: 15; V: TRBV15; CDR3: CATSRDLTAGNTIYF; DNA: TGTGCCACCAGCAGAGATCTGACAGCTGGAAACACCATATATTTT
D: TRBD1; size: few; J: TRBJ2-5; length: 15; V: TRBV5-6; CDR3: CASSSLGQLQETQYF; DNA: TGTGCCAGCAGCTCTTTGGGACAGCTCCAAGAGACCCAGTACTTC
D: TRBD2; size: few; J: TRBJ2-1; length: 14; V: TRBV25-1; CDR3: CASTLAGGKAEQFF; DNA: TGTGCCAGCACTCTAGCGGGAGGGAAGGCTGAGCAGTTCTTC
D: -; size: -; J: TRBJ1-3; length: 13; V: TRBV28; CDR3: CATIPTGWNTIYF; DNA: TGTGCCACCATACCAACAGGGTGGAACACCATATATTTT
D: TRBD2; size: few; J: TRBJ2-3; length: 16; V: TRBV7-2; CDR3: CASRLAGTYLTDTQYF; DNA: TGTGCCAGCCGACTAGCGGGAACTTATCTAACAGATACGCAGTATTTT
D: TRBD1; size: -; J: TRBJ2-1; length: 16; V: TRBV7-9; CDR3: CASSPRRTGLGNEQFF; DNA: TGTGCCAGCAGCCCTCGCCGGACAGGGTTAGGCAATGAGCAGTTCTTC
D: -; size: -; J: TRBJ2-2; length: 17; V: TRBV25-1; CDR3: CASSGHSGWTNTGELFF; DNA: TGTGCCAGCAGTGGGCACAGCGGGTGGACGAACACCGGGGAGCTGTTTTTT
D: -; size: -; J: TRBJ2-1; length: 11; V: TRBV9; CDR3: CASSQYNEQFF; DNA: TGTGCCAGCAGCCAATACAATGAGCAGTTCTTC
D: -; size: few; J: TRBJ1-1; length: 12; V: TRBV29-1; CDR3: CSVDRGKVEAFF; DNA: TGCAGCGTTGATCGGGGAAAGGTTGAAGCTTTCTTT
D: -; size: many; J: TRBJ2-5; length: 11; V: TRBV18; CDR3: CASSPQETQYF; DNA: TGTGCCAGCTCACCCCAAGAGACCCAGTACTTC
D: TRBD2; size: -; J: TRBJ2-5; length: 14; V: TRBV5-4; CDR3: CASTTGTSVETQYF; DNA: TGTGCCAGCACAACGGGGACTAGCGTTGAGACCCAGTACTTC
D: -; size: -; J: TRBJ1-5; length: 11; V: TRBV19; CDR3: CASSASRVHHF; DNA: TGTGCCAGTAGCGCCTCGAGGGTACACCATTTT
D: TRBD1; size: few; J: TRBJ1-4; length: 15; V: TRBV29-1; CDR3: CSVRSSQGANEKLFF; DNA: TGCAGCGTCCGAAGTTCTCAGGGGGCGAATGAAAAACTGTTTTTT
D: -; size: -; J: TRBJ2-4; length: 14; V: TRBV2; CDR3: CASRSGLAKNIQYF; DNA: TGTGCCAGCAGATCGGGGCTAGCCAAAAACATTCAGTACTTC
D: TRBD1; size: -; J: TRBJ2-5; length: 13; V: TRBV6-6; CDR3: CASSWGQGADQYF; DNA: TGTGCCAGCAGTTGGGGACAGGGAGCGGACCAGTACTTC
D: -; size: -; J: TRBJ2-7; length: 11; V: TRBV20-1; CDR3: CSARGPYEQYF; DNA: TGCAGTGCCCGGGGGCCCTACGAGCAGTACTTC
D: -; size: few; J: TRBJ2-5; length: 14; V: TRBV28; CDR3: CASSLWPAQETQYF; DNA: TGTGCCAGCAGTTTATGGCCGGCACAAGAGACCCAGTACTTC
D: -; size: -; J: TRBJ2-5; length: 18; V: TRBV30; CDR3: CAWSVNFLGNRAQETQYF; DNA: TGTGCCTGGAGTGTAAATTTTTTGGGAAACAGGGCCCAAGAGACCCAGTACTTC
D: -; size: -; J: TRBJ2-3; length: 14; V: TRBV30; CDR3: CAWSVRSSTDTQYF; DNA: TGTGCCTGGAGTGTACGGAGTAGCACAGATACGCAGTATTTT
D: -; size: -; J: TRBJ1-4; length: 9; V: TRBV30; CDR3: CAWMVKLFF; DNA: TGTGCCTGGATGGTAAAACTGTTTTTT
D: -; size: -; J: TRBJ2-2; length: 17; V: TRBV9; CDR3: CASSGPLGRWDTGELFF; DNA: TGTGCCAGCAGCGGACCCCTGGGGCGCTGGGACACCGGGGAGCTGTTTTTT